This entry lists 32 T cell receptor beta chains sequenced from one sample in a study of cytomegalovirus exposure and HLA in healthy donors. A multiplex PCR was run with 60 Vbeta primers and 13 Jbeta primers. Sequenced by immunoSEQ multiplex PCR; TCRdb stores in-frame clones only, minus some. Here the sample spans 160,000 or so clones, about 80% being singletons. The specimen sequenced was PBMCs. These receptors came from a man under 40 in good health and CMV-seronegative.

The gene calls are TRBV19 and TRBJ2-6; no clear D gene. This CDR3 contains 14 residues. V lost 8 bases, J lost 0 bases, and 8 bases lay in between. Germline CDR1 and CDR2: LNHDA and SQIVND (reference sequence). CDR3 nucleotides: TGTGCCAGTCTGTCGCGCTCTGGGGCCAACGTCCTGACTTTC. It yields the protein CASLSRSGANVLTF. Full variable domain (missing parts from reference TRBV19 and TRBJ2-6): DGGITQSPKYLFRKEGQNVTLSCEQNLNHDAMYWYRQDPGQGLRLIYYSQIVNDFQKGDIAEGYSVSREKKESFPLTVTSAQKNPTAFYLCASLSRSGANVLTFGAGSRLTVL.

This rearrangement joins TRBV7-2 to TRBJ2-5; no definite D call. Trimming stripped 5 bases from V and 9 bases from J, with 16 bases between. The germline gives CDR1 SGHTA, CDR2 FQGNSA. The CDR3 has 13 residues. CDR3 nucleotides: TGTGCCAGCAGCCTTGCGGAATCGTGGGCCCAGTACTTC. Translating it yields CASSLAESWAQYF.

This clone was seen a handful of times. The V and J genes are TRBV5-1 and TRBJ2-6; D unresolved. V lost 5 bases to trimming and J lost 0 bases, with 9 bases between them. The germline V gene encodes CDR1 SGHRS and CDR2 YFSETQ. CDR3 size: 15 residues. CDR3 sequence: CASSSMASGANVLTF. For the CDR3, the DNA is TGCGCCAGCAGTTCAATGGCCTCTGGGGCCAACGTCCTGACTTTC.

The chain uses TRBV7-9 and TRBJ2-3; 8 positions match TRBD2. CDR1 is SEHNR, CDR2 FQNEAQ, per germline (reference sequence). After removal of 5 bases from V and 5 bases from J, the junction contained 9 bases not matched to a gene. This CDR3 has 15 amino acids. DNA for the CDR3: TGTGCCAGCAGCCGTACGGGGGGGGCTGGAGATACGCAGTATTTT. Protein sequence: CASSRTGGAGDTQYF.

The chain is built from TRBV18 and TRBJ2-5, with D hard to call. V lost 2 bases and J 7 bases, leaving 14 bases between the germline ends. The CDR3 covers 14 residues. Germline lookup yields CDR1 KGHSH and CDR2 LQKENI. In DNA, the CDR3 is TGTGCCAGCTCACCAACACCCTCCCCTGGGACCCAGTACTTC. This gives the protein CASSPTPSPGTQYF. Variable domain in full (rest from reference TRBV18 and TRBJ2-5): NAGVMQNPRHLVRRRGQEARLRCSPMKGHSHVYWYRQLPEEGLKFMVYLQKENIIDESGMPKERFSAEFPKEGPSILRIQQVVRGDSAAYFCASSPTPSPGTQYFGPGTRLLVL.

This clone showed up just a few times. The chain joins TRBV13 to TRBJ2-1; a weak D match, TRBD1 (5 bases). V lost 4 bases, J lost 9 bases, and 13 bases lay in between. This CDR3 has 13 residues. Germline V gives CDR1 PRHDT, CDR2 FYEKMQ (reference sequence). The CDR3 protein is CASSYDSRSEQFF. CDR3 DNA: TGTGCCAGCAGCTATGACAGCAGGAGTGAGCAGTTCTTC.

The V and J genes are TRBV4-1 and TRBJ1-5, with D uncertain. The CDR3 sequence is 16 residues long. V dropped 3 bases and J dropped 0 bases, with 12 bases sitting between them. In germline, CDR1 is MGHRA, CDR2 YSYEKL. The CDR3 is CASSQTTGVSNQPQHF. In DNA, the CDR3 is TGCGCCAGCAGCCAGACAACCGGGGTTAGCAATCAGCCCCAGCATTTT.

The chain is built from TRBV18 and TRBJ2-5; the match to TRBD1 covers 7 bases. This CDR3 spans 16 amino acids. J was trimmed by 3 bases and V by 0 bases; bases with no gene match: 7. CDR1 is KGHSH, CDR2 LQKENI, per germline. CDR3 sequence (DNA): TGTGCCAGCTCACCACCGCAGGGCCAGGGGGAAGAGACCCAGTACTTC. This sequence encodes CASSPPQGQGEETQYF.

This clone was observed a few times. Other DNA sequences within the sample encode an identical CDR3. This chain connects TRBV7-2 to TRBJ1-2, with 8 positions matching TRBD1. CDR1 is SGHTA, CDR2 FQGNSA, per germline. The CDR3 spans 15 residues. The junction had 7 bases not matched to a gene; V was cut back by 3 bases and J by 4 bases. The CDR3 sequence is CASSFFRTGSYGYTF. The CDR3 bases are TGTGCCAGCAGCTTTTTCAGGACAGGGAGCTATGGCTACACCTTC.

This clone has just a few counts. The chain couples TRBV7-9 to TRBJ2-1, with TRBD2 matching over 13 bases. CDR3 length: 14 residues. CDR1 and CDR2 (germline): SEHNR, FQNEAQ (reference sequence). After removal of 6 bases from V and 8 bases from J, the junction contained 4 bases not matched to a gene. Here the CDR3 DNA reads TGTGCCAGCAGACTAGCGGGGGGGATGGATGAGCAGTTCTTC. Its protein product is CASRLAGGMDEQFF.

The rearrangement links TRBV11-3 to TRBJ2-2; TRBD2 matches 7 bases. The J segment lost 7 bases and the V segment lost 2 bases, leaving 7 bases of the junction unmatched. Germline CDR1 and CDR2: SGHNT and YENEEA. The CDR3 is 15 amino acids. The CDR3 spells CASSLRSGKNGELFF. In DNA, the CDR3 is TGTGCCAGCAGCTTAAGGAGCGGGAAGAACGGGGAGCTGTTTTTT.

CDR3 residues: CASSVGFGGGNGYTF. The DNA for the CDR3 is TGTGCCAGCAGCGTCGGGTTTGGAGGGGGCAATGGCTACACCTTC. This chain connects TRBV9 to TRBJ1-2, with 7 positions matching TRBD1. The V segment lost 2 bases and the J segment 6 bases; nucleotides outside the gene matches: 10. The CDR3 length is 15 residues. CDR1 is SGDLS and CDR2 is YYNGEE in the germline V gene.

This sequence joins TRBV30 and TRBJ1-5; 7 bases line up with TRBD1. V lost 3 bases, J lost 7 bases, and 9 bases stayed unmatched. Per germline, CDR1 GTSNPN and CDR2 SVGIG (reference sequence). The CDR3 contains 14 residues. CDR3 sequence (DNA): TGTGCCTGGAGGGACGGGGCAGGGGGGCAGCCCCAGCATTTT. Translation gives CAWRDGAGGQPQHF.

This clone was found once. This sequence joins TRBV5-8 and TRBJ2-1, with 10 positions matching TRBD2. CDR1 SGHTS and CDR2 YDEGEE come from the germline V gene. This CDR3 has 14 amino acids. The trim removed 1 base at V and 7 bases at J, leaving 2 bases unmatched. Here the CDR3 reads CASSLSSGRNEQFF. The CDR3 DNA reads TGTGCCAGCAGCTTGTCTAGCGGGAGAAATGAGCAGTTCTTC.

J is TRBJ2-7 and V is TRBV6-5; D call uncertain. V was pared by 0 bases and J by 4 bases, with 16 bases between. The CDR3 extends over 16 amino acids. Germline values: CDR1 MNHEY, CDR2 SVGAGI. DNA of the CDR3: TGTGCCAGCAGTTACTCCCGAAAGACGGAGTTTTACGAGCAGTACTTC. Translated: CASSYSRKTEFYEQYF.

The rearrangement joins TRBV5-1 to TRBJ2-5, with 7 positions matching TRBD2. The DNA end lines up better with TRBJ2-7; the J call may be wrong. Germline V gene data show CDR1 as SGHRS and CDR2 as YFSETQ. The CDR3 extends over 17 amino acids. CDR3 sequence reads: CASSLGQAGPGGYEQYF. CDR3 in DNA: TGCGCCAGCAGCTTGGGGCAAGCGGGCCCGGGGGGTTACGAGCAGTACTTC.

The V gene is TRBV23-1, the J gene TRBJ2-7; TRBD2 matches 11 bases. TRBV23-1 has ORF status, its function being uncertain. The CDR3 runs to 17 residues. After removal of 7 bases from V and 1 base from J, the junction contained 12 bases not matched to a gene. The CDR3 spells CASNIKRTSGPSYEQYF. The CDR3 bases are TGCGCCAGCAACATCAAGAGGACTAGCGGGCCATCCTACGAGCAGTACTTC.

J is TRBJ2-1 and V is TRBV7-2; TRBD2 might be the D (6 bases). The CDR3 is 14 residues long. Per the germline V gene, CDR1 is SGHTA and CDR2 is FQGNSA. The germline V and J ends were trimmed by 5 bases and 5 bases, with 13 bases remaining between them. Here the CDR3 DNA reads TGTGCCAGCAGCCCCGGGACTCGAGACAATGAGCAGTTCTTC. Translated: CASSPGTRDNEQFF. The entire variable domain, with the rest obtained from reference TRBV7-2 and TRBJ2-1, is as follows: GAGVSQSPSNKVTEKGKDVELRCDPISGHTALYWYRQSLGQGLEFLIYFQGNSAPDKSGLPSDRFSAERTGGSVSTLTIQRTQQEDSAVYLCASSPGTRDNEQFFGPGTRLTVL.

The chain links TRBV7-9 to TRBJ2-5; unclear D gene. Germline CDR1 and CDR2: SEHNR and FQNEAQ (reference sequence). This CDR3 is 14 amino acids long. V lost 0 bases, J lost 4 bases, and 9 bases lay in between. The CDR3 spells CASSLARNAETQYF. DNA for the CDR3: TGTGCCAGCAGCTTAGCGCGGAATGCAGAGACCCAGTACTTC.

The rearrangement joins TRBV5-4 to TRBJ2-1, with TRBD2 matching over 10 bases. V gave up 1 base and J gave up 5 bases; unmatched junction bases: 3. Per germline, CDR1 SGHNT and CDR2 YYREEE (reference sequence). The CDR3 has 15 residues. The CDR3 DNA sequence: TGTGCCAGCAGCTTGCGCCTAGCGGGGGACAATGAGCAGTTCTTC. Its translation: CASSLRLAGDNEQFF.

The V gene is TRBV7-2, the J gene TRBJ1-1, with D unresolved. The germline gives CDR1 SGHTA, CDR2 FQGNSA. The CDR3 runs 13 residues. Trimming cost V 5 bases and J 4 bases, with 11 bases left between them. CDR3 bases: TGTGCCAGCAGCCTCGAACTACCCACTGAAGCTTTCTTT. Its protein is CASSLELPTEAFF.

V usage is TRBV6-5 and J usage is TRBJ2-1, with 11 bases that match TRBD1. CDR3 size: 14 residues. V shed 2 bases and J 9 bases; nucleotides not matched to a gene: 3. Per germline, CDR1 MNHEY and CDR2 SVGAGI. The CDR3 DNA follows: TGTGCCAGCAGTTACAGGACAGGGGGCTTTGAGCAGTTCTTC. Its translation: CASSYRTGGFEQFF.

The genes are TRBV5-1 and TRBJ2-1, with D maybe TRBD1 (5 bases). The CDR3 runs 16 residues. Trimming took 7 bases from V and 1 from J, leaving 18 bases between them. The germline V gene encodes CDR1 SGHRS and CDR2 YFSETQ. CDR3 DNA sequence: TGCGCCAGCCTGTCTGGGGCTGGGAATTCCTACAATGAGCAGTTCTTC. It yields the protein CASLSGAGNSYNEQFF.

The V and J genes are TRBV28 and TRBJ1-2; D possibly corresponds to TRBD1 (6 bases). The CDR3 contains 17 residues. The germline CDR1 and CDR2 sequences are MDHEN and SYDVKM. Trimming removed 7 bases from V and 2 bases from J, with 23 bases in between. The CDR3 sequence: CASKVRLTGNTNYGYTF. CDR3 nucleotides: TGTGCCAGCAAAGTAAGGCTTACAGGGAACACAAACTATGGCTACACCTTC.

Concerning this clone: Other DNA sequences within the sample encode an identical CDR3. The chain is built from TRBV10-3 and TRBJ1-5; 8 nucleotides agree with TRBD1. This CDR3 spans 15 amino acids. Germline V CDR1 and CDR2: ENHRY, SYGVKD. The V gene end was trimmed by 4 bases and the J gene end by 4 bases; junction bases not matched to a gene: 6. For the CDR3, the DNA is TGTGCCATCAGTGGGTCAGGGGGCGCTAATCAGCCCCAGCATTTT. Its protein product is CAISGSGGANQPQHF.

This clone was seen a handful of times. The rearrangement joins TRBV2 to TRBJ1-6; D is unclear. Germline loops: CDR1 SNHLY, CDR2 FYNNEI. Trimming stripped 6 bases from V and 6 bases from J, with 18 bases between. This CDR3 contains 16 residues. The CDR3 nucleotides read TGTGCCAGCAGCGCCGATAGGACCGGACTTAATTCACCCCTCCACTTT. Translating gives CASSADRTGLNSPLHF.

This chain's CDR3 is CASSWGDPSSYNEQFF. Here the CDR3 DNA reads TGTGCCAGCAGTTGGGGGGACCCAAGCTCCTACAATGAGCAGTTCTTC. This chain uses TRBV27 with TRBJ2-1; perhaps TRBD2 as D (6 bases). The CDR3 consists of 16 residues. Germline values: CDR1 MNHEY, CDR2 SMNVEV (reference sequence). Between the trimmed V and J ends, which lost 4 bases and 0 bases, there was a span of 13 bases.

V gene TRBV28 combines with J gene TRBJ1-2, with 7 nucleotides matching TRBD1. Germline V gives CDR1 MDHEN, CDR2 SYDVKM. J was trimmed by 2 bases and V by 6 bases; bases with no gene match: 9. The CDR3 is made up of 15 amino acids. CDR3: CASSSTGQINYGYTF. The CDR3 bases are TGTGCCAGCAGCTCGACGGGACAGATAAACTATGGCTACACCTTC.

CDR3 sequence reads: CAISDIAREGDEQYF. DNA of the CDR3: TGTGCCATCAGTGATATTGCGCGGGAGGGGGACGAGCAGTACTTC. The chain recombines TRBV10-3 with TRBJ2-7, with 9 bases lining up with TRBD2. Germline V gene data show CDR1 as ENHRY and CDR2 as SYGVKD. The CDR3 is made up of 15 amino acids. Losses at the gene ends were 3 bases for V and 5 bases for J; bases not matched to a gene: 8.

This chain connects TRBV30 to TRBJ2-3, with 10 bases fitting TRBD2. The CDR3 has 15 residues. Germline V gene data show CDR1 as GTSNPN and CDR2 as SVGIG (reference sequence). V gave up 0 bases and J gave up 4 bases; unmatched junction bases: 4. The CDR3 region is CAWSVSGRASDTQYF. The CDR3 bases are TGTGCCTGGAGTGTAAGCGGGAGGGCTTCAGATACGCAGTATTTT.

The J gene is TRBJ2-6, the V gene TRBV6-1; 13 bases are shared with TRBD2. The CDR3 sequence is 20 residues long. Germline V gene lookup returns CDR1 MNHNS and CDR2 SASEGT. The trim removed 4 bases at V and 0 bases at J, leaving 9 bases unmatched. CDR3 residues: CASSGGLAGTPTSGANVLTF. The CDR3 DNA sequence: TGTGCCAGCAGTGGGGGACTAGCGGGGACGCCTACCTCTGGGGCCAACGTCCTGACTTTC.

The V gene is TRBV19, the J gene TRBJ1-5, with 11 bases aligning to TRBD1. Per germline, CDR1 LNHDA and CDR2 SQIVND (reference sequence). V shed 9 bases, J shed 2 bases, and the junction held 3 bases outside the gene matches. The CDR3 is 14 residues long. CDR3 protein: CASRGQGGNQPQHF. CDR3 in DNA: TGTGCCAGCAGGGGACAGGGGGGCAATCAGCCCCAGCATTTT. Full variable domain (outside the CDR3, taken from reference TRBV19 and TRBJ1-5): DGGITQSPKYLFRKEGQNVTLSCEQNLNHDAMYWYRQDPGQGLRLIYYSQIVNDFQKGDIAEGYSVSREKKESFPLTVTSAQKNPTAFYLCASRGQGGNQPQHFGDGTRLSIL.